The source of this T cell receptor (beta chain) is a study of cytomegalovirus exposure and HLA in healthy donors. Overall study results and limits: Some highly shared sequence variants likely arose as a pipeline artifact.

CDR3 length: 16 amino acids. V lost 7 bases and J lost 5; bases outside the gene matches: 12. Per the germline V gene, CDR1 is MNHEY and CDR2 is SMNVEV (reference sequence). Points on this clone: Its cognate antigen is unknown.

Primers: 60 Vbeta forward and 13 Jbeta reverse. Sequencing used immunoSEQ multiplex PCR; TCRdb keeps in-frame clones, though not all of them. The sample holds 200,000 or so clones, 75% to 90% seen once. Sequencing input: PBMCs. This clonotype was sampled from a woman in her thirties or forties in good health and CMV-seronegative. This chain links TRBV27 with TRBJ2-3, with 10 positions matching TRBD1. For the CDR3, the DNA is TGTGCCAGCACCCCAGGGACAGGGGTTTTAGGAGATACGCAGTATTTT. Protein sequence: CASTPGTGVLGDTQYF.